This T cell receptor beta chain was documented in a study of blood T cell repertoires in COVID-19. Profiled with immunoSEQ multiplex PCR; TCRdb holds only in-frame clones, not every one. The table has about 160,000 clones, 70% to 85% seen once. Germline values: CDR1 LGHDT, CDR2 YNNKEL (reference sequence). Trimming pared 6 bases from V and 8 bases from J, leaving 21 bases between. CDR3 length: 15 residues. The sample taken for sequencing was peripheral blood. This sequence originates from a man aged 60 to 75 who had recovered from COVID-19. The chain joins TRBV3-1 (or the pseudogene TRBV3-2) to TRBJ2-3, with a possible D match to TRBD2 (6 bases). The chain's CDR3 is CASSRDVSMGGTQYF. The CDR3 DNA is TGTGCCAGCAGTCGGGACGTTTCAATGGGGGGTACGCAGTATTTT.